Below are 5 T cell receptor beta chains sequenced from a single sample in a study of monozygotic twins with inflammatory bowel disease (dated 2019 in TCRdb). Libraries were built with 5' RACE. Reads for this sample came from an Illumina HiSeq 2500. The reads went through TCRdb reprocessing, and each CDR3 protein sequence gets one entry with no DNA. The sample table gives some 330,000 distinct CDR3 sequences. 5.6% of the sample is taken by the ten largest. Input material: blood. The source of these receptors is a human donor with ulcerative colitis or Crohn's disease, or a healthy co-twin of an affected twin (not recorded which).

This chain uses TRBV13 with TRBJ2-5; checking the TCRdb D call of TRBD1 is not possible without DNA. CDR1 and CDR2 from the germline V gene are PRHDT and FYEKMQ (reference sequence). The CDR3 length is 16 residues. CDR3 amino acids: CASSLGGGAYEETQYF.

The V call is TRBV5-6, the J call TRBJ2-4. The CDR3 length is 12 residues. CDR1 and CDR2 from the germline V gene are SGHDT and YYEEEE. The CDR3 is CASSTTMNIQYF.

The chain has TRBV27 and TRBJ2-7; TCRdb reports TRBD1, a call that lacks DNA to check it against. The CDR3 totals 14 residues. CDR1 is MNHEY, CDR2 SMNVEV, per germline (reference sequence). The CDR3 loop reads CASRWTGISYEQYF.

The rearrangement uses TRBV4-3 and TRBJ2-1; TCRdb outputs TRBD2, but without DNA this stays unchecked. Germline V CDR1 and CDR2: LGHNA, YSLEER. This CDR3 spans 16 amino acids. The chain's CDR3 is CASSQVPAGGVNEQFF.

The chain couples TRBV20-1 to TRBJ1-1; TCRdb names TRBD1, which stays unverified in the absence of DNA. The CDR3 consists of 11 residues. Per the germline V gene, CDR1 is DFQATT and CDR2 is SNEGSKA (reference sequence). The CDR3 sequence: CSATGDTEAFF.